This TCR beta chain was identified in a study of CD8+ T cells in alopecia areata. Overall study findings and caveats: Higher clonality and more expanded CD8+ clones appeared in lesional than normal scalp.

After isolation, RNA underwent reverse transcription to generate cDNA as the sequencing template. The method was immunoSEQ multiplex PCR; TCRdb's version includes in-frame clones alone and lacks a portion of them. The data contain about 150,000 clones, around 86% of them singletons. Both CD4+ and CD8+ T cells were separated by sorting PBMCs. The CDR3 consists of 10 residues. Germline V CDR1 and CDR2: LNHDA, SQIVND (reference sequence). Trimming cost V 3 bases and J 7 bases, with 1 base left between them. As regards this clone: Its specificity is unknown.

The material was CD8+ T cells sorted from blood, obtained at week 0. This chain connects TRBV19 to TRBJ2-1, with D uncertain. The TCR was taken from a human donor with alopecia areata. CDR3 coding DNA: TGTGCCAGTAGTATGAATGAGCAGTTCTTC. Translated: CASSMNEQFF.